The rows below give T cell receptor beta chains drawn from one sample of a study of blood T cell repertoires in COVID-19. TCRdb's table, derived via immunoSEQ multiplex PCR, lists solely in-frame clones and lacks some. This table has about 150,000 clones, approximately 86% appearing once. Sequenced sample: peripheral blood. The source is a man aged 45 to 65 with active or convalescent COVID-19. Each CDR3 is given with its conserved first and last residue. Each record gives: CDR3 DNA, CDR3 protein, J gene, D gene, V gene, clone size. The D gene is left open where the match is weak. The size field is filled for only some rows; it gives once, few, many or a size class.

TGTGCCAGCAGCCGGTTGAGCTCCTACGAGCAGTACTTC | CASSRLSSYEQYF | TRBJ2-7 | - | TRBV14 | -
TGTGCCAGCAGCTTCGGACTAGCGGGCACAGATACGCAGTATTTT | CASSFGLAGTDTQYF | TRBJ2-3 | TRBD2 | TRBV6-5 | few
TGTGCCAGCAGCCAAGCGGGCGGGGGTAACACTGAAGCTTTCTTT | CASSQAGGGNTEAFF | TRBJ1-1 | - | TRBV3-1/TRBV3-2 | -
TGTGCCAGCAGCGTAGTCGCGGCGTCTCCGTCCCCCGGGGAGCTGTTTTTT | CASSVVAASPSPGELFF | TRBJ2-2 | - | TRBV9 | once
TGTGCCAGCAGTCCCCTGGGCTCCGATGAGCAGTTCTTC | CASSPLGSDEQFF | TRBJ2-1 | - | TRBV3-1/TRBV3-2 | -
TGTGCCAGCAGTTTATCGGGGGGGCGCTCCTACAATGAGCAGTTCTTC | CASSLSGGRSYNEQFF | TRBJ2-1 | TRBD2 | TRBV28 | -
TGTGCCAGCTCCCCCCGGGTCCTTGGGAGCAATCAGCCCCAGCATTTT | CASSPRVLGSNQPQHF | TRBJ1-5 | - | TRBV18 | -
TGTGCCAGCTCACTCCTGGGCACGGGACAGGCGGGCGAGCAGTACTTC | CASSLLGTGQAGEQYF | TRBJ2-7 | TRBD1 | TRBV18 | -
TGTGCCAGTAGTTATACAGAGAACACTGAAGCTTTCTTT | CASSYTENTEAFF | TRBJ1-1 | - | TRBV19 | once
TGTGCCACCAGTGATTCGAGGACAGGCGAAGGGGAGCAGTACTTC | CATSDSRTGEGEQYF | TRBJ2-7 | TRBD1 | TRBV24-1 | -
TGTGCCAGCAGTGCCAGGGGACCAGCTAACTATGGCTACACCTTC | CASSARGPANYGYTF | TRBJ1-2 | - | TRBV6-6 | -
TGTGCCAGCAGCGACCGGGACAGGGGAAGCTACACCATATATTTT | CASSDRDRGSYTIYF | TRBJ1-3 | TRBD1 | TRBV6-6 | -
TGTGCCAGCAGTTACTGGGCCGCGGACAGGGGGCCTGGGGCCAACGTCCTGACTTTC | CASSYWAADRGPGANVLTF | TRBJ2-6 | TRBD1 | TRBV6-2/TRBV6-3 | -
TGTGCCAGCAGTACCGACTACTACAATGAGCAGTTCTTC | CASSTDYYNEQFF | TRBJ2-1 | - | TRBV7-3 | -
TGCAGGACCGAGGAGGCAGATACGCAGTATTTT | CRTEEADTQYF | TRBJ2-3 | - | TRBV20-1 | -
TGTGCCAGCAGCTTAGTGGGCAGGGGGCCCGGGGAGCTGTTTTTT | CASSLVGRGPGELFF | TRBJ2-2 | TRBD1 | TRBV11-3 | -
TGTGCCAGCAGCTTATACAGGGGCCTAGTCAAAAACATTCAGTACTTC | CASSLYRGLVKNIQYF | TRBJ2-4 | TRBD1 | TRBV5-8 | -
TGTGCCAGCAGCGCAATGACAGGGGGCTTTGAAAAACTGTTTTTT | CASSAMTGGFEKLFF | TRBJ1-4 | TRBD1 | TRBV7-8 | once
TGCAGCGTTGAAGGGCGGCTAGCTGGCGAGCAGTACTTC | CSVEGRLAGEQYF | TRBJ2-7 | - | TRBV29-1 | -
TGTGCCAGCACCTCCGAGCGGGAAAACCGCTACGAGCAGTACTTC | CASTSERENRYEQYF | TRBJ2-7 | TRBD2 | TRBV28 | -
TGTGCCAGCAGCTTAGTCGGGGGAGGCTATGGCTACACCTTC | CASSLVGGGYGYTF | TRBJ1-2 | - | TRBV7-9 | -
TGTGCCAGCAGCTTAGGCGGGAGCAATGAGCAGTTCTTC | CASSLGGSNEQFF | TRBJ2-1 | TRBD2 | TRBV7-9 | few
TGCAGTGCTCGTGGGAGCTTTGGCCAGCAGTACTTC | CSARGSFGQQYF | TRBJ2-7 | - | TRBV20-1 | -
TGTGCCAGCAGCCCGCAGGATCCACAATTGTCGGACACTGAAGCTTTCTTT | CASSPQDPQLSDTEAFF | TRBJ1-1 | - | TRBV9 | -
TGCAGCGTTGAGCCAGGAAGTGAAGCTTTCTTT | CSVEPGSEAFF | TRBJ1-1 | - | TRBV29-1 | -
TGTGCCAGCAGCTTTGGTCCAGACATGAACACTGAAGCTTTCTTT | CASSFGPDMNTEAFF | TRBJ1-1 | - | TRBV5-6 | -
TGTGCCGGGCGGGACAGTCGAAGCACCGGGGAGCTGTTTTTT | CAGRDSRSTGELFF | TRBJ2-2 | - | TRBV5-4 | -
TGTGCCACCAGCAGAGATAAGTGGGACACGGGGCCCCAGCATTTT | CATSRDKWDTGPQHF | TRBJ1-5 | - | TRBV15 | -
TGTGCCACCAGTGATCCCGGACAATCTGGTGAAAAACTGTTTTTT | CATSDPGQSGEKLFF | TRBJ1-4 | - | TRBV24-1 | -
TGCAGCGTTACACAGGGGGCGCGGACTGAAGCTTTCTTT | CSVTQGARTEAFF | TRBJ1-1 | TRBD1 | TRBV29-1 | -
TGTGCCAGCAGCTTAAACGCGGGACCCGACAATGAGCAGTTCTTC | CASSLNAGPDNEQFF | TRBJ2-1 | - | TRBV7-2 | -
TGTGCCAGCAGCGTAGAAGTGGAGTCACCCCTCCACTTT | CASSVEVESPLHF | TRBJ1-6 | - | TRBV9 | few
TGTGCCAGCAGTATTTCAGGGTTGACCTATAATTCACCCCTCCACTTT | CASSISGLTYNSPLHF | TRBJ1-6 | - | TRBV28 | -
TGTGCCAGCAGCTCCCAGGCCTCGGCCAAAAACATTCAGTACTTC | CASSSQASAKNIQYF | TRBJ2-4 | - | TRBV5-6 | -
TGTGCCAGCAGCCCGAATCCCGGGACAGGGGTGGCAAAACTGTTTTTT | CASSPNPGTGVAKLFF | TRBJ1-4 | TRBD1 | TRBV7-9 | -
TGTGCCAGCAGCTTTCAGGGGCCCAACGAGCAGTACTTC | CASSFQGPNEQYF | TRBJ2-7 | - | TRBV5-5 | -
TGTGCCAGCAGCTTAACAGGTCGTCGGGAGCAGTACTTC | CASSLTGRREQYF | TRBJ2-7 | - | TRBV5-6 | -
TGTGCCAGCAGACGCCCGGGACAGTCATATGGCTACACCTTC | CASRRPGQSYGYTF | TRBJ1-2 | TRBD1 | TRBV6-5 | -
TGCGCCAGCAGCTTTGGGGGGGCAAAGGAGACCCAGTACTTC | CASSFGGAKETQYF | TRBJ2-5 | - | TRBV5-1 | few
TGTGCGAGCCGTGGGGCTAGCGGGGGCTACAGGGAGACCCAGTACTTC | CASRGASGGYRETQYF | TRBJ2-5 | TRBD2 | TRBV2 | once
TGTGCCAGCAGCCGAGGCGCGTCTGTCAATGAGCAGTTCTTC | CASSRGASVNEQFF | TRBJ2-1 | - | TRBV2 | -
TGCGCCAGCAGACAACAGGGGGGCTCTGGAAACACCATATATTTT | CASRQQGGSGNTIYF | TRBJ1-3 | TRBD1 | TRBV5-1 | -
TGTGCCAGCAGCCGCCAGGGGTCCCTCCAGTACTTC | CASSRQGSLQYF | TRBJ2-7 | - | TRBV12-3/TRBV12-4 | -
TGTGCCAGCAGTTACTCCATTTACGAGCAGTACTTC | CASSYSIYEQYF | TRBJ2-7 | - | TRBV6-2/TRBV6-3 | once
TGTGCCAGCAGCTCTCAAAAAAGCCGACATATGCGGGATGAAAAACTGTTTTTT | CASSSQKSRHMRDEKLFF | TRBJ1-4 | - | TRBV21-1 | -
TGTGCCAGCAGCTTAGGGACAGCCGCCTATTCACCCCTCCACTTT | CASSLGTAAYSPLHF | TRBJ1-6 | - | TRBV7-2 | -
TGCAGTGCTAGTGGACAGGGAATGTACGGCTATGGCTACACCTTC | CSASGQGMYGYGYTF | TRBJ1-2 | TRBD1 | TRBV20-1 | -
TGTGCCATCAGCCCACCCCAGAACGGGGAGCAGTACTTC | CAISPPQNGEQYF | TRBJ2-7 | - | TRBV10-3 | -
TGTGCCAGCAGCTCCGCATCGACTAGTGCCACCGGGGAGCTGTTTTTT | CASSSASTSATGELFF | TRBJ2-2 | - | TRBV11-2 | -
TGTGCCACCAGTGATCTCTACGAGCAGTACTTC | CATSDLYEQYF | TRBJ2-7 | - | TRBV24-1 | -
TGTGCCAGCAGCTTAGTCCGCGGGGGGGCCGGGGAGACCCAGTACTTC | CASSLVRGGAGETQYF | TRBJ2-5 | TRBD2 | TRBV11-2 | once
TGTGCCAGCCACTCCCTTGATTCACCCCTCCACTTT | CASHSLDSPLHF | TRBJ1-6 | - | TRBV5-5 | -
TGCGCCAGCAGCCAAGCAAGAGTTACAGGGGGCGGTGAGACCCAGTACTTC | CASSQARVTGGGETQYF | TRBJ2-5 | TRBD1 | TRBV5-1 | -
TGTGCCAGCAGTGCGGCAGGGAATGAAAAACTGTTTTTT | CASSAAGNEKLFF | TRBJ1-4 | - | TRBV25-1 | few
TGTGCCAGCAGCGTCCGCGGGGATGCCATGAACACTGAAGCTTTCTTT | CASSVRGDAMNTEAFF | TRBJ1-1 | - | TRBV9 | -
TGTGCCAGCAGCCCGGATCGGGGGGCGTGGGGCTACACCTTC | CASSPDRGAWGYTF | TRBJ1-2 | - | TRBV7-3 | -
TGCAGTGCTAGAGGGGACAGGGAATATTTT | CSARGDREYF | TRBJ2-3 | TRBD1 | TRBV20-1 | -